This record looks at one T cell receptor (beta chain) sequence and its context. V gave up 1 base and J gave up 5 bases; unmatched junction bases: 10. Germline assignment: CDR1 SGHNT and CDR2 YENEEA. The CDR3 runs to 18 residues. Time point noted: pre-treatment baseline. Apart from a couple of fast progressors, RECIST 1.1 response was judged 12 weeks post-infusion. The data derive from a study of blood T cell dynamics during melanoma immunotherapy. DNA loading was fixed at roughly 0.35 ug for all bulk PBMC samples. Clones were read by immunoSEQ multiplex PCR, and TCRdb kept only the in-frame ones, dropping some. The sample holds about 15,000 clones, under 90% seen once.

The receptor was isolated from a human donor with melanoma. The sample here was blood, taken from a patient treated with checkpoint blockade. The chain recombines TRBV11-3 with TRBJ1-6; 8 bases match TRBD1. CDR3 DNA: TGTGCCAGCAGCTTAGGCTCCGGGGACAGGTCGGATAATTCACCCCTCCACTTT. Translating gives CASSLGSGDRSDNSPLHF.